This T cell receptor beta chain was profiled in a study of blood T cells in healthy people across ages. Then a second PCR, running about 6 to 11 cycles, was carried out with a sample-barcoded 5' primer and a J-beta primer mix. All cDNA molecules were each tagged by a template-switch adaptor with 12 random nucleotides. Each CDR3 protein is one row after TCRdb ran MiXCR on the 5' RACE reads. The data contain approximately 2,000,000 distinct CDR3 sequences, more than 35% of them singletons. Whole-study results and caveats: Diversity of TCR beta per million T cells declined in a roughly linear way with age. Estimated diversity, derived from one million T cells, was regarded as an underestimate.

J lost 0 bases, V lost 5 bases, and 9 bases had no gene match. The CDR3 covers 16 residues. CDR1 and CDR2 (germline): LGHNA, YNFKEQ. Of note for this clonotype: Its target is not known.

The clonotype originates from a human donor in good health. Material for sequencing was blood. The V gene is TRBV4-2, the J gene TRBJ2-7; 8 bases align to TRBD1. In nucleotides, the CDR3 is TGTGCCAGCAGCGGACTACAGGGGGTGAGCTCCTACGAGCAGTACTTC. It codes for CASSGLQGVSSYEQYF.